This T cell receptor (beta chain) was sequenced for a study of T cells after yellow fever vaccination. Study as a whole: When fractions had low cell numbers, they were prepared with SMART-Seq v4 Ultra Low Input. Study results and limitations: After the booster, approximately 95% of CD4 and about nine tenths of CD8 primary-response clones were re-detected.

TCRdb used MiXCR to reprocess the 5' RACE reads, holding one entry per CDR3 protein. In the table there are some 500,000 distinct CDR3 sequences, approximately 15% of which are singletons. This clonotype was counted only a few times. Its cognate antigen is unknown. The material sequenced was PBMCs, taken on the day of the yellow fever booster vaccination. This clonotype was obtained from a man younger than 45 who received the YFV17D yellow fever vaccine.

The CDR3 nucleotides read TGTGCCAGCAAAGCGGGGGACTATGGCTACACCTTC. Translated: CASKAGDYGYTF. This chain connects TRBV7-2 to TRBJ1-2, with D perhaps matching TRBD1 (5 bases). CDR1 and CDR2 from the germline V gene are SGHTA and FQGNSA. The CDR3 sequence is 12 residues long. V was clipped by 7 bases and J by 3 bases, with 9 bases between them.